These T cell receptor beta chains were read from a single sample in a study of T-cell memory formation after mild COVID-19. TCRdb fed the 5' RACE reads into MiXCR, producing one record per CDR3 protein. This sample has about 470,000 distinct CDR3 sequences, with 15% to 20% found just once. Sequenced input: PBMCs or a T cell subset sorted from them (not recorded which). The receptor set was obtained from an adult woman who had mild COVID-19 (a few samples of this study predate the infection). Cell type and time point are not known. Each CDR3 is given with its conserved first and last residue. D genes are given only for firm matches. Clone size, where shown, is once, few, many, or a class for clones that have expanded.

clone size: .; CDR3 length: 16; D gene: TRBD2; J gene: TRBJ2-5; V gene: TRBV15; CDR3 protein: CATSRDLGGGEETQYF; CDR3 DNA: TGTGCCACCAGCAGAGACCTCGGCGGGGGGGAAGAGACCCAGTACTTC
clone size: .; CDR3 length: 16; D gene: TRBD1; J gene: TRBJ2-5; V gene: TRBV5-1; CDR3 protein: CASSLYRQGSQETQYF; CDR3 DNA: TGCGCCAGCAGCTTATACAGACAGGGGTCCCAAGAGACCCAGTACTTC
clone size: few; CDR3 length: 18; D gene: .; J gene: TRBJ2-3; V gene: TRBV9; CDR3 protein: CASTPSPRDSQLPDTQYF; CDR3 DNA: TGTGCCAGCACCCCATCCCCGCGGGACTCACAGCTCCCAGATACGCAGTATTTT
clone size: .; CDR3 length: 16; D gene: TRBD1; J gene: TRBJ1-1; V gene: TRBV14; CDR3 protein: CASSQDRYRGNTEAFF; CDR3 DNA: TGTGCCAGCAGCCAGGACCGATACAGGGGGAACACTGAAGCTTTCTTT
clone size: few; CDR3 length: 16; D gene: TRBD2; J gene: TRBJ2-1; V gene: TRBV12-3/TRBV12-4; CDR3 protein: CASTVGLEALNNEQFF; CDR3 DNA: TGTGCCAGCACAGTGGGACTAGAGGCGCTTAATAATGAGCAGTTCTTC
clone size: few; CDR3 length: 13; D gene: .; J gene: TRBJ1-1; V gene: TRBV4-1; CDR3 protein: CASSQEGSLGAFF; CDR3 DNA: TGCGCCAGCAGCCAAGAAGGGAGCCTGGGAGCTTTCTTT
clone size: many; CDR3 length: 14; D gene: TRBD1; J gene: TRBJ2-2; V gene: TRBV29-1; CDR3 protein: CSVVRGQNTGELFF; CDR3 DNA: TGCAGCGTTGTGAGGGGGCAAAACACCGGGGAGCTGTTTTTT
clone size: .; CDR3 length: 16; D gene: TRBD1; J gene: TRBJ1-3; V gene: TRBV5-1; CDR3 protein: CASRPVLTGVGNTIYF; CDR3 DNA: TGCGCCAGCAGACCAGTTTTAACAGGGGTAGGAAACACCATATATTTT
clone size: .; CDR3 length: 12; D gene: .; J gene: TRBJ2-2; V gene: TRBV29-1; CDR3 protein: CSVREDTGELFF; CDR3 DNA: TGCAGCGTCAGGGAGGACACCGGGGAGCTGTTTTTT
clone size: .; CDR3 length: 14; D gene: .; J gene: TRBJ2-2; V gene: TRBV24-1; CDR3 protein: CATSDPRYTGELFF; CDR3 DNA: TGTGCCACCAGTGACCCCCGTTACACCGGGGAGCTGTTTTTT
clone size: .; CDR3 length: 18; D gene: TRBD2; J gene: TRBJ2-1; V gene: TRBV7-9; CDR3 protein: CASSRKTSGSFALNEQFF; CDR3 DNA: TGTGCCAGCAGCCGAAAGACTAGCGGGAGTTTCGCCCTCAATGAGCAGTTCTTC
clone size: few; CDR3 length: 14; D gene: TRBD2; J gene: TRBJ2-5; V gene: TRBV20-1; CDR3 protein: CSARGTSLSETQYF; CDR3 DNA: TGCAGTGCTAGAGGGACTAGCTTGTCAGAGACCCAGTACTTC
clone size: .; CDR3 length: 12; D gene: .; J gene: TRBJ2-1; V gene: TRBV5-6; CDR3 protein: CASSLGAEEQFF; CDR3 DNA: TGTGCCAGCAGCTTGGGAGCGGAAGAGCAGTTCTTC
clone size: .; CDR3 length: 15; D gene: .; J gene: TRBJ2-1; V gene: TRBV19; CDR3 protein: CASSISEVRRNEQFF; CDR3 DNA: TGTGCCAGTAGTATTAGTGAGGTCCGCCGCAATGAGCAGTTCTTC
clone size: few; CDR3 length: 17; D gene: TRBD2; J gene: TRBJ2-7; V gene: TRBV6-2/TRBV6-3; CDR3 protein: CASSYPLAGGPGNEQYF; CDR3 DNA: TGTGCCAGCAGTTACCCGCTAGCGGGAGGGCCAGGAAACGAGCAGTACTTC
clone size: .; CDR3 length: 15; D gene: TRBD1; J gene: TRBJ2-3; V gene: TRBV12-3/TRBV12-4; CDR3 protein: CASSWAGTGADTQYF; CDR3 DNA: TGTGCCAGCAGTTGGGCCGGGACAGGGGCAGATACGCAGTATTTT